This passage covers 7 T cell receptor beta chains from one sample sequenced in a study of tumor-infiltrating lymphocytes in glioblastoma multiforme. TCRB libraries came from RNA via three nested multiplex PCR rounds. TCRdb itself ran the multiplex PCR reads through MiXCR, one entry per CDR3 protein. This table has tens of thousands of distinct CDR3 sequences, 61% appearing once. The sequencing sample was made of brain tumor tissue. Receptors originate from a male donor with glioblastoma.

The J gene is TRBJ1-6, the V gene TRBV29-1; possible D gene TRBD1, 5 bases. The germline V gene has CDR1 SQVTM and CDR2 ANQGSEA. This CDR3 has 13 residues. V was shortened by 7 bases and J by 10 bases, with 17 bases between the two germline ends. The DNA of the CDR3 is TGCAGCGCCGCCAGAGACAGAGAATCACCCCTCCACTTT. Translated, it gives CSAARDRESPLHF.

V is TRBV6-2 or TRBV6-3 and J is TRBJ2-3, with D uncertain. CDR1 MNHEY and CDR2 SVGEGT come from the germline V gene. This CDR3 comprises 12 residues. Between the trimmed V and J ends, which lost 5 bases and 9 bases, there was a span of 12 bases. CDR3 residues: CASSATRVTQYF. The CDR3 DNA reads TGTGCCAGCAGTGCAACCCGGGTAACGCAGTATTTT.

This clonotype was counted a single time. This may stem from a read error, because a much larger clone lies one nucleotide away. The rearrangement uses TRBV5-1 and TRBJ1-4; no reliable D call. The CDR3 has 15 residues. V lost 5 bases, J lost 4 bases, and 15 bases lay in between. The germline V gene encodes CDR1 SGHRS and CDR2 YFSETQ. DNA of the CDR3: TGCGCCAGCAGGCCTACCGGGAAGTATAATGAAAAACTGTTTTTT. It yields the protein CASRPTGKYNEKLFF.

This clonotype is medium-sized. CDR3 amino acids: CSVEEAGNQPSREQYF. Written as DNA, the CDR3 is TGCAGCGTTGAAGAGGCGGGAAATCAGCCGTCCCGCGAGCAGTACTTC. The J gene is TRBJ2-7, the V gene TRBV29-1; D is possibly TRBD2 (6 bases). CDR3 length: 16 residues. Trimming took 0 bases from V and 6 from J, leaving 21 bases between them. Per germline, CDR1 SQVTM and CDR2 ANQGSEA.

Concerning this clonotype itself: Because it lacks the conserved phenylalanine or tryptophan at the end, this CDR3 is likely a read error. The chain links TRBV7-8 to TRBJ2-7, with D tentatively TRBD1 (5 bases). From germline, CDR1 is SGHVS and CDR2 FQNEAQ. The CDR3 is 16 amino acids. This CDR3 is CASCLEETVTSYEQYI. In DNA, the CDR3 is TGTGCCAGCTGCTTAGAGGAGACAGTTACCTCCTACGAGCAGTACATC.

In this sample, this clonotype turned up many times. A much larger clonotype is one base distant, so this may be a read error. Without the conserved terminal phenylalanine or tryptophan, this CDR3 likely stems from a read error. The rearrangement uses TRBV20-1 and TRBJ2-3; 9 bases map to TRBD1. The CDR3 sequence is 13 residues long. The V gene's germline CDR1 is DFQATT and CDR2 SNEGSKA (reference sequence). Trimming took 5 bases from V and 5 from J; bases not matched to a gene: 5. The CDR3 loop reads CSARQGVLDTQYS. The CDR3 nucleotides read TGCAGTGCTCGACAGGGGGTTTTAGATACGCAGTATTCT.

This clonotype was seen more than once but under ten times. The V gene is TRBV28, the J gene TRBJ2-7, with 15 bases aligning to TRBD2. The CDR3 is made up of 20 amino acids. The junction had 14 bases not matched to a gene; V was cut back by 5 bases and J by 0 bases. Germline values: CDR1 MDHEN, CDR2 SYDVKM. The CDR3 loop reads CASSNLGPGTSGRSSYEQYF. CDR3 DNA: TGTGCCAGCAGTAACCTTGGCCCCGGGACTAGCGGGAGGAGCTCCTACGAGCAGTACTTC.